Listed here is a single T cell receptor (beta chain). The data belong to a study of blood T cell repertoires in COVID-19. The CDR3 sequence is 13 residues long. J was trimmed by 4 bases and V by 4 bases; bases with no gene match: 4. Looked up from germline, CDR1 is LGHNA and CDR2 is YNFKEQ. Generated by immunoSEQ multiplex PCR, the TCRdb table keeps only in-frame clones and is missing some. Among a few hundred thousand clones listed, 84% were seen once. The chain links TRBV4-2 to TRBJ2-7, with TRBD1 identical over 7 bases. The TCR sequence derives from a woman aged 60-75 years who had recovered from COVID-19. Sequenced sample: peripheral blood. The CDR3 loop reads CASSLGTVYEQYF. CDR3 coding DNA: TGTGCCAGCAGCCTGGGGACAGTTTACGAGCAGTACTTC.